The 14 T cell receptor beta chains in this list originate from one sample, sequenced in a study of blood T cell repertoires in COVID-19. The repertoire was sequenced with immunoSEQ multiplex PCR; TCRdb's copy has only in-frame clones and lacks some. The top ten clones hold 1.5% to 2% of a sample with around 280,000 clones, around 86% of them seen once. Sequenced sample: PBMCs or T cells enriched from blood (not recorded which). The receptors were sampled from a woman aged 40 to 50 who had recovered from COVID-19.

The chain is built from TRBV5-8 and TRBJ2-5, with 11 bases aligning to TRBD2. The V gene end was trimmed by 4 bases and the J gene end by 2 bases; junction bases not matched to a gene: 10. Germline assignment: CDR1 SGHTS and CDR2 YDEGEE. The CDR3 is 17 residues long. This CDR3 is CASSRARLAGQQETQYF. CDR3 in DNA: TGTGCCAGCAGCCGGGCCCGACTAGCGGGACAACAAGAGACCCAGTACTTC.

CDR3 protein: CASKDRGSYGYTF. CDR3 nucleotide sequence: TGTGCCAGTAAAGATCGGGGAAGCTATGGCTACACCTTC. The chain has TRBV19 and TRBJ1-2; D is ambiguous. CDR1 LNHDA and CDR2 SQIVND come from the germline V gene (reference sequence). Between the trimmed V and J ends, which lost 7 bases and 4 bases, there was a span of 13 bases. This CDR3 is built from 13 residues.

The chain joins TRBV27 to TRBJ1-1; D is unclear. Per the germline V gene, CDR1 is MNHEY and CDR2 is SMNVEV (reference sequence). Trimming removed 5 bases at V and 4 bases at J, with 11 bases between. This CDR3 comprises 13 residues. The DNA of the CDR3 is TGTGCCAGCAGTCTCCGTCAGATCACTGAAGCTTTCTTT. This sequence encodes CASSLRQITEAFF.

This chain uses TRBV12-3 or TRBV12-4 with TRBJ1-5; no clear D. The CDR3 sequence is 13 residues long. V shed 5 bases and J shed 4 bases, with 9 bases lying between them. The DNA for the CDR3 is TGTGCCAGCAGTCAACGGGAAAATCAGCCCCAGCATTTT. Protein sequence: CASSQRENQPQHF.

The CDR3 nucleotides read TGTGCCAGCAGCTTAAGGGCCCAGGGCGACACTGAAGCTTTCTTT. This gives the protein CASSLRAQGDTEAFF. This rearrangement joins TRBV6-5 to TRBJ1-1; D possibly corresponds to TRBD1 (5 bases). The CDR3 length is 15 residues. Per the germline V gene, CDR1 is MNHEY and CDR2 is SVGAGI. With 6 bases removed from V and 3 bases from J, the gap between germline ends came to 17 bases.

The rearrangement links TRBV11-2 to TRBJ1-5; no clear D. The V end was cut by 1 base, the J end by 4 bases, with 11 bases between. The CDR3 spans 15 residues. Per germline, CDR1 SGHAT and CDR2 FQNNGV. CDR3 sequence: CASSLGPGGNQPQHF. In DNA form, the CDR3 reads TGTGCCAGCAGCTTAGGGCCCGGCGGAAATCAGCCCCAGCATTTT.

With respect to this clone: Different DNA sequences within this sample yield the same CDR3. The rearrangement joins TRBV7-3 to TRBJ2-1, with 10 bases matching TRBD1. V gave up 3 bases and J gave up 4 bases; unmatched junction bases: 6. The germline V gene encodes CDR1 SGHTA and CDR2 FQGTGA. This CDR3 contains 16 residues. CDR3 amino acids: CASSLRDRGSYNEQFF. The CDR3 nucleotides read TGTGCCAGCAGCTTGAGGGACAGGGGAAGTTACAATGAGCAGTTCTTC.

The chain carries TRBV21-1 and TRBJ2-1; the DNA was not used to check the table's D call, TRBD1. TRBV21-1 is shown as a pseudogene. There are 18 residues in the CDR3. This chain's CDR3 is CASSSPPDRPTFYNEQFF. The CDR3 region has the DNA TGTGCCAGCAGCTCCCCCCCTGACAGGCCTACTTTTTACAATGAGCAGTTCTTC.

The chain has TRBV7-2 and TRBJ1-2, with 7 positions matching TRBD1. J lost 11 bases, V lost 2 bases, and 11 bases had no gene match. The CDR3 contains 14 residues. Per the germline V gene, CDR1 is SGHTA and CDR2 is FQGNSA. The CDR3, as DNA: TGTGCCAGCAGCTTAAATCGGGGACAGAGAGTTTACACCTTC. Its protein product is CASSLNRGQRVYTF.

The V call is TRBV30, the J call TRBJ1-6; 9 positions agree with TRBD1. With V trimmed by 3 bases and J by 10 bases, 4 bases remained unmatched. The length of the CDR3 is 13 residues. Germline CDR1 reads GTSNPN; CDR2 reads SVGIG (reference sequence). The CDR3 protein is CAWRGQGLSPLHF. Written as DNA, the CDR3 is TGTGCCTGGAGGGGACAGGGCCTCTCACCCCTCCACTTT.

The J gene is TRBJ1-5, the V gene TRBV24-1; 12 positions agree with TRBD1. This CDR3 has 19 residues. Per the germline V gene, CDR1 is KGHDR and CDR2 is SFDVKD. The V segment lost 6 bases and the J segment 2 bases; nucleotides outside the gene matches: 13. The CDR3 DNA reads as TGTGCCACCAGTAACCCCCCCGGGACAGGGGGCAGGGGCAATCAGCCCCAGCATTTT. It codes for CATSNPPGTGGRGNQPQHF.

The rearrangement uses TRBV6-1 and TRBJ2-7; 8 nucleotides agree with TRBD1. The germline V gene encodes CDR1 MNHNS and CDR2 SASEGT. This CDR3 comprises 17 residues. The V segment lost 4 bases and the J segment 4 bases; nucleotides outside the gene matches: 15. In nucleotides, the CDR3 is TGTGCCAGCAGTGCATGGACCGGGACAGGAGTTTCGTACGAGCAGTACTTC. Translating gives CASSAWTGTGVSYEQYF.

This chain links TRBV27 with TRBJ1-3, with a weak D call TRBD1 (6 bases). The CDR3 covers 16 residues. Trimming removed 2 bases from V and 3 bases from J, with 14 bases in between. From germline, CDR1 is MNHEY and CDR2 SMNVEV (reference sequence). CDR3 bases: TGTGCCAGCAGTTTACTCGGGACACTTGATGGAAACACCATATATTTT. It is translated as CASSLLGTLDGNTIYF.

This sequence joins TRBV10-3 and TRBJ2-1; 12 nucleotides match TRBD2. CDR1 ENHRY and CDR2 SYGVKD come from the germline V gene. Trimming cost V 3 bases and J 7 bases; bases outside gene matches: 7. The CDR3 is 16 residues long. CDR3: CAISETGLAGPNEQFF. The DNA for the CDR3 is TGTGCCATCAGTGAAACCGGACTAGCGGGACCGAATGAGCAGTTCTTC.